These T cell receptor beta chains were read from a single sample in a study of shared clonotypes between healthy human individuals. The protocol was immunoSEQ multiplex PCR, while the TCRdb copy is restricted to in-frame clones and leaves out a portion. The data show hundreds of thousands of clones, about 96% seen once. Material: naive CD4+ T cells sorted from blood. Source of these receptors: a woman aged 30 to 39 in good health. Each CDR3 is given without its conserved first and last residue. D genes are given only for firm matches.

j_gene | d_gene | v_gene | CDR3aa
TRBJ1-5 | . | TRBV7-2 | ASSLALLNQPQH
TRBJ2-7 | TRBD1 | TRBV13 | ASSPTGQREQY
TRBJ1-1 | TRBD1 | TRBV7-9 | ASRPKPTGGAEAF
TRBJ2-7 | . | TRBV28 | ASSPPQGTTYEQY
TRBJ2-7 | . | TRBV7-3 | ASLHSETYEQY
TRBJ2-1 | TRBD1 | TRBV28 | ASRKNRGQQF
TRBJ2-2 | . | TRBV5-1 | ASSLVGSLDTGELF
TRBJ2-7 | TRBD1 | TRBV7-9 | ASSPPGQGYEQY
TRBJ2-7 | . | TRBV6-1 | ASGRSRLSSYEQY
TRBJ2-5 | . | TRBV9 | ASSVGAGQETQY
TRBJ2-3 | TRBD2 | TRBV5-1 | ASSLGGLAGGTTDTQY
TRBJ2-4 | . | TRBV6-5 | ASSSNRQVFKNIQY
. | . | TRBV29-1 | SVRMGPYEQY
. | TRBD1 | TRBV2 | ARPDRGCFREQY
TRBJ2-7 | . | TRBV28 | ASSPEGVLSSYEQY
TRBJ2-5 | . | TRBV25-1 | ASSAQGRWEQY
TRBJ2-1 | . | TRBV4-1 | ASSQMGREVRNEQF
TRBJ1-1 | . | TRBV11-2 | ASSKSVMNTEAF
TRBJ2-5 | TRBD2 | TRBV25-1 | ASSDDTAGGIQETQY
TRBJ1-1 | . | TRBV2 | ASSAFPPTEAF
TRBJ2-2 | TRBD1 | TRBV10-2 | ASRDTPGQGNTGELF
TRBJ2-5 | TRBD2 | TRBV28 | ASTWGGETQY
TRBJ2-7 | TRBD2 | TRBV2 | ASSEWSSGSDEQY
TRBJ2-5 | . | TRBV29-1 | SVGYILVQETQY
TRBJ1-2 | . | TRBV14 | ASSRSGTGILYGYT
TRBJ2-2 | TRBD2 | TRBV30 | AWLRGLAASGELF
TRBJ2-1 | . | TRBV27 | ASSGLAIYNEQF
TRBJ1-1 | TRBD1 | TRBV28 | ASSSTDRGDF
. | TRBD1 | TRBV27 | ASSWDRSSYEQY
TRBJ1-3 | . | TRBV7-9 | ASSSMDLSGDTIY
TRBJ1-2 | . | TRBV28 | ASSRDTALGYT
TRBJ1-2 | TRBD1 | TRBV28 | ASRDDTGQFNYGYT
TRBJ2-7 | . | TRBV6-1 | ASSGSILVGEQY
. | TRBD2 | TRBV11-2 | ASSLVTSAFTTYEQY
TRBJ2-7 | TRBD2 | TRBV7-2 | ASSLAWVLAGVHEQY
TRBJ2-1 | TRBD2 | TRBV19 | ASRSGTNNEQF
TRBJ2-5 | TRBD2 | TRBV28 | ASPTSGNQETQY
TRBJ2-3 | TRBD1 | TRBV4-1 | ASSQDFRDRGTDTQY
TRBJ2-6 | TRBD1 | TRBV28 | ASSSGQGASGANVLT
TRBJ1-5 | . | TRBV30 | AWRGRGPLHQPQH
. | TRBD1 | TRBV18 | ASTGQGSYEQY
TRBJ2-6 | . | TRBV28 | ASSFHRAGANVLT
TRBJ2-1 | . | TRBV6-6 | ASSYSSSPAGPEQF
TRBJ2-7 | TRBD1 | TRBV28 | ASSLLGQGPHEQY
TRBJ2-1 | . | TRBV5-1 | ASSLGQLGADEQF
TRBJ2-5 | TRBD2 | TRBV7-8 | ASSLATGTSSVETQY
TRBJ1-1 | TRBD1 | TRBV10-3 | AIRGTGGTEAF
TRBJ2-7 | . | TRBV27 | ASSSPRSASYEQY
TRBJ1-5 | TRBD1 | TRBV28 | ASSRQGWGSNQPQH
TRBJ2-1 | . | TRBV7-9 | ASLLRESYNEQF
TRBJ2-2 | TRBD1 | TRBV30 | AYPRDRHTGELF
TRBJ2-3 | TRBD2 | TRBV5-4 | ASSPSGRAGGSTDTQY
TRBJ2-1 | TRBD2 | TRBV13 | ASSLEGGRANEQF
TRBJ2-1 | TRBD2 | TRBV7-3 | ASSFRGSGYNEQF
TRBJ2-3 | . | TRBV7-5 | VRSFKTETAPD
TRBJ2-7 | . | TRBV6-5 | ASRIGDEQY
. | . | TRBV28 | ASSSSPHEQY